The 2 T cell receptor beta chains reported below all come from one sample, sequenced in a study of blood T cell repertoires in COVID-19. TCRdb's copy holds only in-frame clones and misses some; the assay was immunoSEQ multiplex PCR. The profile covers 300,000 or so clones, with about 87% appearing a single time and 5.5% to 8% taken by the ten largest. The sample taken for sequencing was peripheral blood. All receptors derive from a woman aged 30 to 39 who had recovered from COVID-19.

V gene TRBV19 combines with J gene TRBJ1-1, with D perhaps matching TRBD1 (5 bases). Trimming took off 2 bases at V and 5 bases at J, with 15 bases between the two ends. The CDR3 is 15 residues long. Germline V CDR1 and CDR2: LNHDA, SQIVND (reference sequence). The CDR3 DNA reads as TGTGCCAGTAGTATACAGCCGGCAGGGAGGACTGAAGCTTTCTTT. Protein: CASSIQPAGRTEAFF.

J is TRBJ2-3 and V is TRBV28; 10 bases map to TRBD2. CDR1 MDHEN and CDR2 SYDVKM come from the germline V gene. CDR3 size: 15 residues. V lost 6 bases to trimming and J lost 6 bases; unmatched junction nucleotides: 9. In nucleotides, the CDR3 is TGTGCCAGCAGCCTAGCGGGGGACTCCCGGGATACGCAGTATTTT. It is translated as CASSLAGDSRDTQYF.